This T cell receptor beta chain is drawn from a study of chemoradiotherapy in HPV16-positive cancers. Overall study context: Candidate HPV-specific T-cell clones and common TCR motifs came from functional assays in a couple of HPV16-positive patients. Study results and caveats: Candidate HPV-specific clones and E7-related TCR motifs grew in tumor during treatment. For HPV16-positive patients, expanding HPV-responsive T cells associated with longer recurrence-free survival.

Some clones are missing from TCRdb's copy, which holds only in-frame ones; the method was immunoSEQ multiplex PCR. Of approximately 10,000 clones listed, around 84% are singletons. CDR1 and CDR2 from the germline V gene are PRHDT and FYEKMQ (reference sequence). Deletions cut 5 bases from V and 0 bases from J, with 10 bases between. The CDR3 runs 14 residues. In the case of this clone: Its antigen is unknown.

This clonotype originated in a human donor with HPV-associated anogenital cancer. The chain combines TRBV13 with TRBJ1-2; D unresolved. This sample comprised tumor tissue, obtained from a patient who underwent chemoradiotherapy. The DNA for the CDR3 is TGTGCCAGCAGCAACGGAGGGCCTAACTATGGCTACACCTTC. It yields the protein CASSNGGPNYGYTF.